This T cell receptor (beta chain) was found in a study of blood T cell repertoires in COVID-19. Only in-frame clones appear in the TCRdb table, and some are missing; sequencing was by immunoSEQ multiplex PCR. Of under 200,000 clones detected, 90% to 95% appear once; the ten largest clones hold approximately 0.5%. Germline V gives CDR1 MNHEY, CDR2 SVGAGI. The CDR3 loop spans 15 amino acids. Trimming left V 8 bases short and J 0 bases short, with 17 bases between. The V and J genes are TRBV6-5 and TRBJ2-7; D possibly corresponds to TRBD2 (6 bases). The TCR sequence derives from a middle-aged man with acute or convalescent COVID-19. The sample comprised peripheral blood. This CDR3 reads CASWPGVGGSYEQYF. CDR3 in DNA: TGTGCCAGCTGGCCGGGCGTCGGGGGCTCCTACGAGCAGTACTTC.